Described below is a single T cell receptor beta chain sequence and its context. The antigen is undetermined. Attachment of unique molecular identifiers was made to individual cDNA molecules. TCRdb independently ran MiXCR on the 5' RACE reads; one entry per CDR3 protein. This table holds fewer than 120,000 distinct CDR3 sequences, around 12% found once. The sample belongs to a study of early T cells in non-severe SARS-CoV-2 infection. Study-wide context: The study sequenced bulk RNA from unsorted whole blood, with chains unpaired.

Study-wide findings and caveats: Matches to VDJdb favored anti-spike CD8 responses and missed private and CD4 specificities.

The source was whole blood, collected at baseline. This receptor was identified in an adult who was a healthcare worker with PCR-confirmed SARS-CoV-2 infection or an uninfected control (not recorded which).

Here the CDR3 reads CSAIGQSGEQYF. The CDR3 nucleotides are TGCAGTGCTATAGGGCAATCGGGGGAGCAGTACTTC. The gene calls are TRBV20-1 and TRBJ2-7; D possibly corresponds to TRBD2 (5 bases). CDR1 is DFQATT, CDR2 SNEGSKA, per germline (reference sequence). The V and J ends lost 4 bases and 7 bases respectively, with 14 bases between them. The length of the CDR3 is 12 residues.